The rows below give T cell receptor beta chains drawn from one sample of a study of cytomegalovirus exposure and HLA in healthy donors. Produced via immunoSEQ multiplex PCR; TCRdb's table is partial and in-frame only. The data show 150,000 or so clones, with roughly 70% seen just once and under 2.5% held by the top ten. Material: PBMCs. Receptors originate from a man aged 25-40 years in good health and CMV-seronegative. CDR3s include the opening cysteine and the closing phenylalanine or tryptophan. Each record gives: clone size, J gene, V gene, D gene, CDR3 DNA, CDR3 protein. D genes are given only for firm matches. Size is omitted from some rows. Given values are once, few, many or a class for expanded clones.

NA,TRBJ1-2,TRBV6-1,NA,TGTGCCAGCAGCTTGGGGAGGTATGGCTACACCTTC,CASSLGRYGYTF
NA,TRBJ2-5,TRBV10-3,TRBD1,TGTGCCATCAGTGAGTCGACAGGGCAAGAGACCCAGTACTTC,CAISESTGQETQYF
NA,TRBJ1-5,TRBV19,NA,TGTGCCAGTAGTATATTCGGGAGCAATCAGCCCCAGCATTTT,CASSIFGSNQPQHF
NA,TRBJ2-7,TRBV9,TRBD2,TGTGCCAGCAGCGTAGGTTTGGCGGGGGGGCCGGGTGAGCAGTACTTC,CASSVGLAGGPGEQYF
NA,TRBJ1-1,TRBV5-1,NA,TGCGCCAGCAGCTTGGAGGCGGTGCGGGGCACTGAAGCTTTCTTT,CASSLEAVRGTEAFF
once,TRBJ1-1,TRBV5-1,NA,TGCGCCAGCAGCTTGGGAGGTACCACTGAAGCTTTCTTT,CASSLGGTTEAFF
NA,TRBJ1-6,TRBV6-5,NA,TGTGCCAGCAGTTACCAACAAGATTCACCCCTCCACTTT,CASSYQQDSPLHF
NA,TRBJ2-5,TRBV6-5,TRBD1,TGTGCCAGCAGTCGGACAGGGGAGGGTGAGACCCAGTACTTC,CASSRTGEGETQYF
few,TRBJ1-1,TRBV29-1,TRBD1,TGCAGCGTTGAACGACAGGGTCACACTGAAGCTTTCTTT,CSVERQGHTEAFF
NA,TRBJ1-1,TRBV14,NA,TGTGCCAGCAGCCAAGACCGCGGCCAGGGGACTGAAGCTTTCTTT,CASSQDRGQGTEAFF
NA,TRBJ2-5,TRBV5-8,TRBD1,TGTGCCAGCAGCGCGGGACAGGGGTTCCGGGAGACCCAGTACTTC,CASSAGQGFRETQYF
few,TRBJ2-7,TRBV4-1,NA,TGCGCCAGCAGCCAAGGGGCAGGGGCGTACGAGCAGTACTTC,CASSQGAGAYEQYF
NA,TRBJ2-5,TRBV5-4,NA,TGTGCCAGCAGCTCTCAGGGTCAAGAGACCCAGTACTTC,CASSSQGQETQYF
NA,TRBJ2-7,TRBV2,NA,TGTGCCAGCAGCCCCCGGACGGGGGACTACGAGCAGTACTTC,CASSPRTGDYEQYF
NA,TRBJ1-5,TRBV10-3,NA,TGTGCCATCAGGGACAGCTCGGGGCCCCAGCATTTT,CAIRDSSGPQHF
NA,TRBJ2-1,TRBV28,NA,TGTGCCAGCAGCTATTCCGGGTCTCACAATGAGCAGTTCTTC,CASSYSGSHNEQFF
NA,TRBJ2-3,TRBV19,TRBD1,TGTGCCAGTAGTAGAACCCAGGGGGGCACAGATACGCAGTATTTT,CASSRTQGGTDTQYF
once,TRBJ2-2,TRBV6-6,TRBD2,TGTGCCAGCAGTTACTCTAGCGGGGGGACCACCGGGGAGCTGTTTTTT,CASSYSSGGTTGELFF
NA,TRBJ2-2,TRBV28,TRBD1,TGTGCCAGCAGTTTAGCCGGGACAGTATACACCGGGGAGCTGTTTTTT,CASSLAGTVYTGELFF
few,TRBJ1-6,TRBV9,NA,TGTGCCAGCAGCGCCCCCGGGTCCTATAATTCACCCCTCAACTTT,CASSAPGSYNSPLNF
NA,TRBJ2-5,TRBV10-3,NA,TGTGCCACTACGAGGGGGGGCGGAGGAGAGACCCAGTACTTC,CATTRGGGGETQYF
NA,TRBJ1-1,TRBV25-1,NA,TGTGCCAGCAGTCCTAGGGCGGACAGTAACACTGAAGCTTTCTTT,CASSPRADSNTEAFF
NA,TRBJ1-4,TRBV5-1,TRBD1,TGCGCCAGCAGGTCGGGACAGGAGATTTATGAAAAACTGTTTTTT,CASRSGQEIYEKLFF
NA,TRBJ2-7,TRBV9,NA,TGTGCCAGCAGCGTCCGGGACACCTACGAGCAGTACTTC,CASSVRDTYEQYF
NA,TRBJ2-2,TRBV2,NA,TGTGCCAGCAGTGCCGGGCGGGGCACCGGGGAGCTGTTTTTT,CASSAGRGTGELFF
NA,TRBJ2-2,TRBV4-1,NA,TGCGCCAGCCTAAGGAACACCGGGGAGCTGTTTTTT,CASLRNTGELFF
NA,TRBJ2-7,TRBV5-1,NA,TGCGCCAGCAGCGGGGGGACCGACCCCTACGAGCAGTACTTC,CASSGGTDPYEQYF
NA,TRBJ1-2,TRBV6-5,TRBD1,TGTGCCAGCAGTTCTCACATGGGACAGGGACCTGGTGGCTACACCTTC,CASSSHMGQGPGGYTF
once,TRBJ1-6,TRBV6-6,NA,TGTGCCAGCACTCCCGGGGGGGTGGATTCACCCCTCCACTTT,CASTPGGVDSPLHF
NA,TRBJ2-5,TRBV4-1,TRBD1,TGCGCCAGCAGCCGCCAGACAGGGGGTCCAGAGACCCAGTACTTC,CASSRQTGGPETQYF
NA,TRBJ2-5,TRBV27,NA,TGTGCCAGCAGTCCCCCGGGACAACAAGAGACCCAGTACTTC,CASSPPGQQETQYF
NA,TRBJ2-5,TRBV11-2,TRBD2,TGTGCCAGCAGCGCGACTAGCGGCGTTATGGAGACCCAGTACTTC,CASSATSGVMETQYF
NA,TRBJ1-4,TRBV28,NA,TGTGCCAGCAGCCTTAATGAAAAACTGTTTTTT,CASSLNEKLFF
NA,TRBJ1-5,TRBV19,TRBD1,TGTGCCAGTACCCTGGGACAGTTAATCAGCCCCCAGCATTTT,CASTLGQLISPQHF
NA,TRBJ2-3,TRBV7-2,TRBD2,TGTGCCAGCAGCTTCCTAGCGGGGGGGACAGATACGCAGTATTTT,CASSFLAGGTDTQYF
NA,TRBJ1-1,TRBV7-9,NA,TGTGCCAGCAGCTTAGGTGCTCCCGGCACTGAAGCTTTCTTT,CASSLGAPGTEAFF
NA,TRBJ1-5,TRBV6-4,NA,TGTGCCAGCAGTGTAGATAGCAATCAGCCCCAGCATTTT,CASSVDSNQPQHF
NA,TRBJ2-1,TRBV7-3,TRBD2,TGTGCCAGCAGTCCCGGGGGGGGGAATGAGCAGTTCTTC,CASSPGGGNEQFF
NA,TRBJ2-3,TRBV5-5,NA,TGTGCCAGCAGCCCAGGACTCGGCGCAGATACGCAGTATTTT,CASSPGLGADTQYF
NA,TRBJ2-7,TRBV15,TRBD1,TGTGCCACCAGCAGAGACAGGGGGAACTACGAGCAGTACTTC,CATSRDRGNYEQYF
NA,TRBJ2-2,TRBV15,TRBD1,TGTGCCACCAGCACAGGGACAGGGGGACTTACCGGGGAGCTGTTTTTT,CATSTGTGGLTGELFF
NA,TRBJ2-7,TRBV15,TRBD1,TGTGCCACCAGCAGTGGGGACAGGGGGCTAGACGAGCAGTACTTC,CATSSGDRGLDEQYF
NA,TRBJ1-5,TRBV28,TRBD1,TGTGCCAGCAGTTTGGGGCAGGGGGCCCATCAGCCCCAGCATTTT,CASSLGQGAHQPQHF
NA,TRBJ1-5,TRBV6-1,TRBD1,TGTGCCAGCAGCGTGGGACAGGGCAATCAGCCCCAGCATTTT,CASSVGQGNQPQHF
NA,TRBJ2-7,TRBV4-1,NA,TGCGCCAGCAGCCAAGATTCGGAGAACTACGAGCAGTACTTC,CASSQDSENYEQYF
NA,TRBJ2-3,TRBV7-9,NA,TGTGCCAGCGAGCCTTGGGCCGGCACAGATACGCAGTATTTT,CASEPWAGTDTQYF
NA,TRBJ2-3,TRBV5-1,TRBD2,TGCGCCAGCAGCAGGGGACTAGCGGAGCACACAGATACGCAGTATTTT,CASSRGLAEHTDTQYF
NA,TRBJ2-7,TRBV12-5,TRBD2,TGTGCTAGTGGTTTCGGGACTAGCGAGTACGAGCAGTACTTC,CASGFGTSEYEQYF
NA,TRBJ2-1,TRBV5-1,NA,TGCGCCAGCAGCTTGGAAGCGGATCTAAATGAGCAGTTCTTC,CASSLEADLNEQFF
once,TRBJ2-7,TRBV5-1,NA,TGCGCCAGCAGTTCCGGGAACTACGAGCAGTACTTC,CASSSGNYEQYF
NA,TRBJ1-1,TRBV6-1,NA,TGTGCCAGCAGTCTTCTGGGGGGTCGGACTGAAGCTTTCTTT,CASSLLGGRTEAFF
NA,TRBJ2-1,TRBV19,TRBD2,TGTGCCAGTAGTAGGCGGGGGAGTTACAATGAGCAGTTCTTC,CASSRRGSYNEQFF
NA,TRBJ2-5,TRBV9,NA,TGTGCCAGCAGCGTAGACGGAGGGGTGGATGAGACCCAGTACTTC,CASSVDGGVDETQYF
NA,TRBJ1-1,TRBV4-3,NA,TGCGCCAGCAGCTCTGGGCTACGAACTGAAGCTTTCTTT,CASSSGLRTEAFF
once,TRBJ1-2,TRBV25-1,NA,TGTGCCAGCAGTGAATCGTTTGGCAATGGCTACACCTTC,CASSESFGNGYTF
NA,TRBJ1-1,TRBV25-1,NA,TGTGCCAGCAGTGATGGAATACTATACACTGAAGCTTTCTTT,CASSDGILYTEAFF